This TCR beta chain is drawn from a study of T cells in Graves' hyperthyroidism and ophthalmopathy. Whole-study results and caveats: Blood held most thyroid clonotypes expanded above 0.001 frequency.

Template material for amplifying TCR beta CDR3 regions consisted of RNA transcripts. HTBI primers were the set used in a first-round RT-PCR of the TCR CDR3. TCRdb ran MiXCR on the multiplex PCR reads and lists one entry per CDR3 protein. Of 500,000 to 700,000 distinct CDR3 sequences in the sample, around 15% are singletons; the top ten hold around a sixth. Patients counted as stable if ophthalmopathy did not develop within 18 months. An approximately 10 ml volume of fresh peripheral blood provided the PBMCs. The CDR3 sequence is 14 residues long. Germline assignment: CDR1 SNHLY and CDR2 FYNNEI. The ends were cut back, 1 base at V and 1 base at J, with 7 bases in the middle. This clonotype has a count of ten or more. Its antigen is still unknown.

This sequence originates from a woman aged 18-35 years with Graves' hyperthyroidism. The chain couples TRBV2 to TRBJ1-1; D call uncertain. Sample: blood. CDR3 protein: CASSEVPRNTEAFF. The CDR3 DNA reads as TGTGCCAGCAGTGAAGTCCCCAGGAACACTGAAGCTTTCTTT.